The clone carrying this T cell receptor beta chain was counted only a few times. The target antigen is unknown. The data are from a study of T cells in Graves' hyperthyroidism and ophthalmopathy. Trimming shortened V by 0 bases and J by 5 bases, and 8 bases separated the two germline ends. The CDR3 is 13 residues long. CDR1 and CDR2 from the germline V gene are MGHRA and YSYEKL. RNA transcripts yielded amplified TCR beta CDR3 regions. Primed by the HTBI set, a first-round RT-PCR was run on the TCR CDR3. In TCRdb, the multiplex PCR reads were re-called with MiXCR into one record per CDR3 protein. The sample lists under 400,000 distinct CDR3 sequences, about 15% seen once, with about 21% in the top ten. Overall study findings and caveats: Model-based prediction identified ophthalmopathy a median 6.5 months prior to its onset.

The V call is TRBV4-1, the J call TRBJ2-7; D gene ambiguous. The receptor comes from a woman aged 55-70 years with Graves' ophthalmopathy. The sequenced sample was blood. The CDR3 DNA reads TGCGCCAGCAGCCAAGATATCGGGCACGAGCAGTACTTC. This codes for CASSQDIGHEQYF.